This paragraph reports one T cell receptor (beta chain). TCR beta sequencing covered blood CD8+ and CD4+ T cells. The study used treatment-naive patients who had stable or active relapsing-remitting disease as multiple sclerosis controls. Negative isolation yielded the CD8+ and CD4+ T cells, while FACS enriched the TEMRA cells. CDR3 length: 13 amino acids. V gave up 3 bases and J gave up 3 bases, with 8 bases separating them. Germline CDR1 LNHDA, CDR2 SQIVND (reference sequence). RNA amounts of about 0.45 to 1 ug underwent reverse transcription with random hexamers. Amplification of TCR beta CDR3 across 54 Vbeta and 13 Jbeta was performed with immunoSEQ multiplex PCR. From the immunoSEQ multiplex PCR reads, TCRdb called clonotypes with MiXCR, one entry per CDR3 protein. The sample consists of about 200,000 distinct CDR3 sequences, about 95% of them appearing once. This sample was included in a study of CD8 T cells in Susac syndrome.

The chain uses TRBV19 and TRBJ1-2; D gene unclear. The specimen was CD4+ T cells from PBMCs. The sequence came from a human donor with multiple sclerosis. CDR3 DNA sequence: TGTGCCAGTAGTATCGAGAGGGACTATGGCTACACCTTC. Amino acid sequence: CASSIERDYGYTF.